The 11 T cell receptor beta chains below were found in one sample sequenced in a study of OX40 agonist ivuxolimab in advanced cancers. The protocol was immunoSEQ multiplex PCR, while the TCRdb copy is restricted to in-frame clones and leaves out a portion. Here the sample spans around 75,000 clones, 80% to 90% being singletons. Sequences were derived from CD4+ or CD8+ T cells sorted from blood, sampled in a trial of the OX40 agonist ivuxolimab. The receptors here all came from an adult with an advanced solid tumor such as melanoma, head and neck, liver or kidney cancer.

The genes are TRBV28 and TRBJ1-2; D gene unclear. CDR1 and CDR2 (germline): MDHEN, SYDVKM. Trimming left V 5 bases short and J 7 bases short, with 17 bases between. The CDR3 spans 14 residues. The CDR3 coding sequence is TGTGCCAGCAGTCCGGACCCTAGAAACGGTGGCTACACCTTC. It is translated as CASSPDPRNGGYTF.

The chain employs TRBV5-6 and TRBJ2-2, with 8 nucleotides matching TRBD2. V gave up 2 bases and J gave up 7 bases; unmatched junction bases: 16. This CDR3 has 18 amino acids. Germline V gives CDR1 SGHDT, CDR2 YYEEEE. The CDR3 reads CASSFRAPGRGAIGELFF. For the CDR3, the DNA is TGTGCCAGCAGCTTCAGGGCCCCTGGGCGGGGGGCGATCGGGGAGCTGTTTTTT.

V gene TRBV5-1 combines with J gene TRBJ2-5; 12 nucleotides align to TRBD2. The junction had 5 bases not matched to a gene; V was cut back by 4 bases and J by 4 bases. Looked up from germline, CDR1 is SGHRS and CDR2 is YFSETQ. The CDR3 loop spans 15 amino acids. CDR3 coding DNA: TGCGCCAGCAGCGATCGACTAGCGGGGGCAGAGACCCAGTACTTC. This sequence encodes CASSDRLAGAETQYF.

The chain uses TRBV6-5 and TRBJ2-7; 7 nucleotides line up with TRBD1. Germline CDR1 MNHEY, CDR2 SVGAGI. The CDR3 runs 16 residues. Trimming removed 0 bases from V and 0 bases from J; junction bases left unmatched: 5. CDR3 sequence (DNA): TGTGCCAGCAGTTACTCTTCCAGGGGGTTCTCCTACGAGCAGTACTTC. This codes for CASSYSSRGFSYEQYF.

J is TRBJ1-4 and V is TRBV7-7; D gene uncertain. This CDR3 spans 14 amino acids. CDR1 and CDR2 from the germline V gene are SSHAT and FNYEAQ (reference sequence). V was shortened by 5 bases and J by 4 bases, with 11 bases between the two germline ends. In nucleotides, the CDR3 is TGTGCCAGCAGCCTCGGACGGAATAATGAAAAACTGTTTTTT. Amino acids: CASSLGRNNEKLFF.

This clone was detected a few times. The CDR3 nucleotides are TGTGCCAGCAGTTACTTCGGCCAGTTCGGAAACACCATATATTTT. Protein sequence: CASSYFGQFGNTIYF. V gene TRBV6-5 combines with J gene TRBJ1-3; D not certain. The germline V and J ends were trimmed by 1 base and 4 bases, with 11 bases remaining between them. The CDR3 is made up of 15 amino acids. The germline V gene has CDR1 MNHEY and CDR2 SVGAGI.

The rearrangement uses TRBV11-2 and TRBJ2-3, with 9 positions matching TRBD1. The CDR3 runs 14 residues. V was pared by 5 bases and J by 6 bases, with 6 bases of the junction left unmatched. Germline CDR1 is SGHAT and CDR2 is FQNNGV. This CDR3 is CASSRQGGFDTQYF. In DNA, the CDR3 is TGTGCCAGCAGCCGACAGGGGGGGTTCGATACGCAGTATTTT. The full variable domain, its missing parts supplied by reference TRBV11-2 and TRBJ2-3, is EAGVAQSPRYKIIEKRQSVAFWCNPISGHATLYWYQQILGQGPKLLIQFQNNGVVDDSQLPKDRFSAERLKGVDSTLKIQPAKLEDSAVYLCASSRQGGFDTQYFGPGTRLTVL.

V usage is TRBV5-6 and J usage is TRBJ1-3, with D possibly TRBD1 on 6 matching bases. V was cut by 1 base and J by 0 bases, with 11 bases left in between. This CDR3 contains 16 residues. Germline V gene lookup returns CDR1 SGHDT and CDR2 YYEEEE. The CDR3 reads CASSLKQGSSGNTIYF. The CDR3 DNA reads TGTGCCAGCAGCTTGAAGCAGGGGAGCTCTGGAAACACCATATATTTT.

This clone was found a few times. The chain links TRBV19 to TRBJ1-1; the D gene is possibly TRBD1 (6 bases). Germline CDR1 and CDR2: LNHDA and SQIVND (reference sequence). This CDR3 has 16 residues. V lost 2 bases and J lost 0, with 13 bases in between. Here the CDR3 reads CASSIPHRAMNTEAFF. CDR3 nucleotide sequence: TGTGCCAGTAGTATACCACACAGGGCCATGAACACTGAAGCTTTCTTT.

V is TRBV12-5 and J is TRBJ2-7, with TRBD1 identical over 9 bases. Germline loops: CDR1 LGHNT, CDR2 FRNRAP. The CDR3 has 15 amino acids. The junction had 9 bases not matched to a gene; V was cut back by 5 bases and J by 4 bases. CDR3 sequence reads: CASGLDHRGRYEQYF. In DNA form, the CDR3 reads TGTGCTAGTGGTCTTGACCACAGGGGGCGGTACGAGCAGTACTTC.

The rearrangement uses TRBV5-1 and TRBJ2-3; the D is unclear. From germline, CDR1 is SGHRS and CDR2 YFSETQ. Trimming took off 0 bases at V and 3 bases at J, with 8 bases between the two ends. CDR3 length equals 14 residues. CDR3 sequence (DNA): TGCGCCAGCAGCTTGGAGGGTAGAACAGATACGCAGTATTTT. Translation: CASSLEGRTDTQYF.